This TCR beta chain is drawn from a study of blood T cell repertoires in COVID-19. Only in-frame clones appear in the TCRdb table, and some are missing; sequencing was by immunoSEQ multiplex PCR. The sample lists about 270,000 clones, 75% to 95% occurring once. Germline V gene data show CDR1 as SGHVS and CDR2 as FNYEAQ. V lost 5 bases and J 1 base, leaving 14 bases between the germline ends. This CDR3 is built from 15 residues. Sequenced: PBMCs or T cells enriched from blood (not recorded which). This rearrangement joins TRBV7-6 to TRBJ2-5; D is possibly TRBD2 (6 bases). The TCR comes from a man in his forties or fifties who had been exposed to COVID-19. CDR3 nucleotide sequence: TGTGCCAGCAGCGCCGTTGGAGGGTCCCAAGAGACCCAGTACTTC. Its protein is CASSAVGGSQETQYF. Combining the CDR3 with reference TRBV7-6 and TRBJ2-5 gives the whole variable domain GAGVSQSPRYKVTKRGQDVALRCDPISGHVSLYWYRQALGQGPEFLTYFNYEAQQDKSGLPNDRFSAERPEGSISTLTIQRTEQRDSAMYRCASSAVGGSQETQYFGPGTRLLVL.